The present T cell receptor beta chain was sequenced within a study of beta chain features in type 1 diabetes. Isolated RNA was reverse transcribed in full, so expressed TCRB transcripts were sequenced. Repertoires were generated with immunoSEQ multiplex PCR, while TCRdb's copy carries only in-frame clones and drops some. The sample shows approximately 170,000 clones, about 9.1% of them seen only once. This CDR3 has 10 amino acids. Trimming stripped 11 bases from V and 7 bases from J, with 12 bases between. Germline V lookup: CDR1 MNHNS, CDR2 SASEGT. This clone was picked up a small number of times. Its antigen remains unidentified. Overall study findings and caveats: Healthy donors had naive, central memory and Treg TCRB repertoires that appeared less similar than those seen among patients. The study found fewer insertions and more deletions at VDJ junctions in type 1 diabetes patients.

This receptor was obtained from a woman younger than 35 in good health. Sample: central memory CD4+ T cells from blood. This rearrangement joins TRBV6-1 to TRBJ2-7; D is perhaps TRBD2 (6 bases). DNA of the CDR3: TGTGCCGGGGGGAGGCGAGAGCAGTACTTC. Translation: CAGGRREQYF.